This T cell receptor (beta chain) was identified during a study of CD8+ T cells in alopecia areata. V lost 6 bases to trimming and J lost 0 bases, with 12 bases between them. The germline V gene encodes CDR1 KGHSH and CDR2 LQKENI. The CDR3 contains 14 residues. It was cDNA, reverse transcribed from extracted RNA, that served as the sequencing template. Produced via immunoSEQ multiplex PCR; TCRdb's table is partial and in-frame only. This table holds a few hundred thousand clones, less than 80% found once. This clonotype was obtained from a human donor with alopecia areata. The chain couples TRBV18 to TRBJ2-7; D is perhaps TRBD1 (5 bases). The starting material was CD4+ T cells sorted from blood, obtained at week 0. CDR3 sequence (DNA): TGTGCCAGCTCTCAGGGTGGCAGCTCCTACGAGCAGTACTTC. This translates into CASSQGGSSYEQYF.